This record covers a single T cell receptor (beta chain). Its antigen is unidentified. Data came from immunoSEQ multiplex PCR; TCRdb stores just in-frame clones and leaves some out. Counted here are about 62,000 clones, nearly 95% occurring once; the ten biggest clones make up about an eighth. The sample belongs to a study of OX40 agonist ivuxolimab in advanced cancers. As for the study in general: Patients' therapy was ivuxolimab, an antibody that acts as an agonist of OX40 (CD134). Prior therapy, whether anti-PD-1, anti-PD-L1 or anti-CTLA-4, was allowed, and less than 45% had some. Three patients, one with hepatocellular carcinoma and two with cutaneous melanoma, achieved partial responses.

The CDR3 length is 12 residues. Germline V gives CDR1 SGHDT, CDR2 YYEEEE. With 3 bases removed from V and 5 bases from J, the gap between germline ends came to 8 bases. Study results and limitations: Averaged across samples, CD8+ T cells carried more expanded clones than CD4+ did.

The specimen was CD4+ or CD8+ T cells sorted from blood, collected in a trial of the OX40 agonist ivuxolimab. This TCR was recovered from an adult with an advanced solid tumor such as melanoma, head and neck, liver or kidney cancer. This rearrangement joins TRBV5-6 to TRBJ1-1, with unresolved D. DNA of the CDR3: TGTGCCAGCAGCTGGGGTCAAACTGAAGCTTTCTTT. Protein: CASSWGQTEAFF.